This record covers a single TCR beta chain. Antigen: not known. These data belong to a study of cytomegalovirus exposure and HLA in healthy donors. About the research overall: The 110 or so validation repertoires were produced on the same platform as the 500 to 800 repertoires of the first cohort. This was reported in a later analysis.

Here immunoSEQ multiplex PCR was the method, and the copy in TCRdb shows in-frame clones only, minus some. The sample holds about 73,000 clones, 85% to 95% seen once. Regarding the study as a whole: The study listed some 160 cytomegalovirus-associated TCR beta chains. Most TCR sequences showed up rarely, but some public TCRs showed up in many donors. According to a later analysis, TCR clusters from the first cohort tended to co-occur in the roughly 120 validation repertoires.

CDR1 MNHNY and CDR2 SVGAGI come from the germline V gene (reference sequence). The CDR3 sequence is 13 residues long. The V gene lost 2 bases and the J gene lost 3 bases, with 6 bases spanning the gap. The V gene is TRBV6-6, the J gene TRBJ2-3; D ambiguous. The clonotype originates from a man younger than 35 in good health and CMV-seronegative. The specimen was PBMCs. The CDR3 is CASSYQETDTQYF. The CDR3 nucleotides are TGTGCCAGCAGTTACCAGGAAACAGATACGCAGTATTTT.